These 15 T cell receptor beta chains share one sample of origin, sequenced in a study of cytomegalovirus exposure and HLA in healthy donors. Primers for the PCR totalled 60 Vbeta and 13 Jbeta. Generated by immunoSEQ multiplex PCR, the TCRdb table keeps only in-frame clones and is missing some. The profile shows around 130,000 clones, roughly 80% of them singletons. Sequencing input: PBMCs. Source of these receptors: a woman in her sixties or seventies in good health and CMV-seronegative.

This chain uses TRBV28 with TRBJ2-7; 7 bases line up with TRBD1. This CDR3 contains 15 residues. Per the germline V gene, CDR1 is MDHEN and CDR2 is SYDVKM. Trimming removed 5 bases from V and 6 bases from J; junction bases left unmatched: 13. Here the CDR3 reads CASSRHRGISSEQYF. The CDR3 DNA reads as TGTGCCAGCAGTCGCCACAGGGGAATCAGCAGCGAGCAGTACTTC.

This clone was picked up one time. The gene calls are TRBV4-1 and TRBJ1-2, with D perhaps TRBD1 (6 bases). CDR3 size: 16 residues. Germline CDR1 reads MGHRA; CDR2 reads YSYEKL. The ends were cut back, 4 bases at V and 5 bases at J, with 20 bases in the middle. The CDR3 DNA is TGCGCCAGCAGCCCAAACCAGCAGGGGCAACGGTATGGCTACACCTTC. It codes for CASSPNQQGQRYGYTF.

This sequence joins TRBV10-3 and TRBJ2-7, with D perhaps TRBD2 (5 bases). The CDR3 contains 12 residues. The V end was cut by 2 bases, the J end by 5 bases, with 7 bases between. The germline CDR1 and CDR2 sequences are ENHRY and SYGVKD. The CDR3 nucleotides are TGTGCCATCAGTGAGCCGGGGAACGAGCAGTACTTC. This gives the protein CAISEPGNEQYF.

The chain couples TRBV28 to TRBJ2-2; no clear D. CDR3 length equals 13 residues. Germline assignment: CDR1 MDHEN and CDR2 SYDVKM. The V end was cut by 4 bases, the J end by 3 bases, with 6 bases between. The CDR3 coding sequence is TGTGCCAGCAGTTCACAGTACACCGGGGAGCTGTTTTTT. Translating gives CASSSQYTGELFF.

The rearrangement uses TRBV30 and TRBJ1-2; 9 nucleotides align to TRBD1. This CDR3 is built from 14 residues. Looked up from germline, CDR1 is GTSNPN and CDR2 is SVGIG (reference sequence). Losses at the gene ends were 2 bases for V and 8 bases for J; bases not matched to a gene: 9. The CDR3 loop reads CAWSRYGQGIGYTF. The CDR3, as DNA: TGTGCCTGGAGTCGCTACGGACAGGGGATCGGCTACACCTTC.

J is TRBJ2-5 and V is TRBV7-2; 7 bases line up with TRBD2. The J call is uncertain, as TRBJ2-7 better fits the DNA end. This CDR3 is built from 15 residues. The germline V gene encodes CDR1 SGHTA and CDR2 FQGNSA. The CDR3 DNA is TGTGCCAGCAGCTTAGTTCTAGCGGTAAACTACGAGCAGTACTTC. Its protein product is CASSLVLAVNYEQYF.

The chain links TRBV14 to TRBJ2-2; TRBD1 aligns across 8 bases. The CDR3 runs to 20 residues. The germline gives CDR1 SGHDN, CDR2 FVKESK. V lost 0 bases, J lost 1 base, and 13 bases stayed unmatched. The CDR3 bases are TGTGCCAGCAGCCAAGACCATCGGGACAGGTGGTTTGTGAACACCGGGGAGCTGTTTTTT. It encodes CASSQDHRDRWFVNTGELFF. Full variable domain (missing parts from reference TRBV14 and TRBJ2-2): EAGVTQFPSHSVIEKGQTVTLRCDPISGHDNLYWYRRVMGKEIKFLLHFVKESKQDESGMPNNRFLAERTGGTYSTLKVQPAELEDSGVYFCASSQDHRDRWFVNTGELFFGEGSRLTVL.

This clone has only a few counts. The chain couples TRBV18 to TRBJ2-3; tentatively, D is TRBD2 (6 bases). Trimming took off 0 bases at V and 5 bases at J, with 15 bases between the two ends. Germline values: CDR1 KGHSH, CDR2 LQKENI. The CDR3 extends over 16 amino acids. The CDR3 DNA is TGTGCCAGCTCACCACCGAAGAGGCAGGGAGGAGATACGCAGTATTTT. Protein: CASSPPKRQGGDTQYF.

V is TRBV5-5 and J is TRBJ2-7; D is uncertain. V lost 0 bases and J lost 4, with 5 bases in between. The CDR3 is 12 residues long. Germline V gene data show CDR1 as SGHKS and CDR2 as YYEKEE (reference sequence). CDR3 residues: CASSLDAYEQYF. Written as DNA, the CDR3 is TGTGCCAGCAGCTTGGACGCGTACGAGCAGTACTTC. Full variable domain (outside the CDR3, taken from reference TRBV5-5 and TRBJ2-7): DAGVTQSPTHLIKTRGQQVTLRCSPISGHKSVSWYQQVLGQGPQFIFQYYEKEERGRGNFPDRFSARQFPNYSSELNVNALLLGDSALYLCASSLDAYEQYFGPGTRLTVT.

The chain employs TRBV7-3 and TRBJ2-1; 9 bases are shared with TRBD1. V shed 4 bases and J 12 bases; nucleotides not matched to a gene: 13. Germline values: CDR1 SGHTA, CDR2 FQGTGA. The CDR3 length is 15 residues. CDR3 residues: CASSSPGQGKEGQFF. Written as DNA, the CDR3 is TGTGCCAGCAGCTCACCGGGACAGGGCAAGGAGGGGCAGTTCTTC.

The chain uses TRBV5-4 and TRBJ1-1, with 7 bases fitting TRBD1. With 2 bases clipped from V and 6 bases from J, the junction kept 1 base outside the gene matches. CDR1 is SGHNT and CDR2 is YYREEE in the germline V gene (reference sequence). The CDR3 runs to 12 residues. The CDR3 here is CASSFQGAEAFF. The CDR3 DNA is TGTGCCAGCAGCTTTCAGGGGGCTGAAGCTTTCTTT.

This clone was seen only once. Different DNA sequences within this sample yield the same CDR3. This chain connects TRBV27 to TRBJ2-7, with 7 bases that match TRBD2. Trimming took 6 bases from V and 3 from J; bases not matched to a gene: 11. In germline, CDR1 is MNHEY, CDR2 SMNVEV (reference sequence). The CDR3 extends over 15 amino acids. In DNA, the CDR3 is TGTGCCAGCAGGGGACCGACGGGGAGGGACTACGAGCAGTACTTC. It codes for CASRGPTGRDYEQYF.

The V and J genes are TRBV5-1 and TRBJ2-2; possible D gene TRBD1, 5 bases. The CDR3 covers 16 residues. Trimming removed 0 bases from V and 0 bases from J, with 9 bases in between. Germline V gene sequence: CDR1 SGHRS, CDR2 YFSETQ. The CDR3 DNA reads TGCGCCAGCAGCTTGGCGGTAGGGGCGAACACCGGGGAGCTGTTTTTT. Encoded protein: CASSLAVGANTGELFF.

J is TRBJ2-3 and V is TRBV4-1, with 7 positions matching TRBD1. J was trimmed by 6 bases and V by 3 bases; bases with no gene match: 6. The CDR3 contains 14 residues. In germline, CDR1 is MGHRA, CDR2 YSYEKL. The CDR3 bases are TGCGCCAGCAGCCAGGTTACAGGGGCGGATACGCAGTATTTT. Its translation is CASSQVTGADTQYF.

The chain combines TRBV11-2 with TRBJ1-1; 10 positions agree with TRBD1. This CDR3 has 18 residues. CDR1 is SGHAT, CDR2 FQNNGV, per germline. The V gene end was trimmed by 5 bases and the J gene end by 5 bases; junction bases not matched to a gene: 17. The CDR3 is CASSVITDRGLVGTEAFF. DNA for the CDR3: TGTGCCAGCAGCGTTATAACGGACAGGGGGTTGGTGGGGACTGAAGCTTTCTTT.